The present T cell receptor beta chain was sequenced within a study of T cells in Graves' hyperthyroidism and ophthalmopathy. The wider study: At the time of initial diagnosis and before any treatment, peripheral blood was collected.

This clonotype was found many times. Trimming shortened V by 1 base and J by 4 bases, and 13 bases separated the two germline ends. The CDR3 runs to 15 residues. Looked up from germline, CDR1 is SGHTA and CDR2 is FQGNSA. A lack of ophthalmopathy progression within 18 months defined stable Graves' hyperthyroidism. The investigators amplified TCR beta CDR3 regions from RNA transcripts. The HTBI primer set was used in a first-round RT-PCR of the TCR CDR3. TCRdb re-derived calls from the multiplex PCR reads in MiXCR, one entry per CDR3 protein. The sample lists about 360,000 distinct CDR3 sequences; approximately 13% were seen once.

This receptor was obtained from a young woman with Graves' hyperthyroidism. Input material: blood. The genes are TRBV7-2 and TRBJ1-2; the D gene is possibly TRBD1 (6 bases). Written as DNA, the CDR3 is TGTGCCAGCAGCTTAGAGGTCGACAGGATCTATGGCTACACCTTC. This codes for CASSLEVDRIYGYTF.